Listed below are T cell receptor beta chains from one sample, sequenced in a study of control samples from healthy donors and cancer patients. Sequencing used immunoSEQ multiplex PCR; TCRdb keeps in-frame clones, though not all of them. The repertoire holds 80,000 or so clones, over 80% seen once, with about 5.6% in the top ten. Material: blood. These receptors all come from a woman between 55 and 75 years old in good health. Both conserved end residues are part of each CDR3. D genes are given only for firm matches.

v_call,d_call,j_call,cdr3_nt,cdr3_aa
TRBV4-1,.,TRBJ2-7,TGCGCCAGCAGCCCAAACCTATACGAGCAGTACTTC,CASSPNLYEQYF
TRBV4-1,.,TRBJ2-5,TGCGCCAGCAGCTTCCGGACTGGCCAAGAGACCCAGTACTTC,CASSFRTGQETQYF
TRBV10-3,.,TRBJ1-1,TGTGCCATCAGTGAGTCACGGGATTCAAACACTGAAGCTTTCTTT,CAISESRDSNTEAFF
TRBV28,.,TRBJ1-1,TGTGCCAGCGTGGGAGGGAACACTGAAGCTTTCTTT,CASVGGNTEAFF
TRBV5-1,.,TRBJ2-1,TGCGCCAGCAGCTTGTCTTTACGGTTGGGGGAGCAGTTCTTC,CASSLSLRLGEQFF
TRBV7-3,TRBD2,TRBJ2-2,TGTGCCAGCAGCCCACTGACTAGCGGGAGGGCTGACGGGGAGCTGTTTTTT,CASSPLTSGRADGELFF
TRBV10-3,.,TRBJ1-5,TGTGCCATCAGTGCGGGGAAAAATCAGCCCCAGCATTTT,CAISAGKNQPQHF
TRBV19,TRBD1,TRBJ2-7,TGTGCCAGTAGTCAGGGGGAGCGGTACGAGCAGTACTTC,CASSQGERYEQYF
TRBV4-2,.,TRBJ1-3,TGTGCCAGCAGCCAAGACAGTGATTACTCTGGAAACACCATATATTTT,CASSQDSDYSGNTIYF
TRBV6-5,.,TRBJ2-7,TGTGCCAGCAGTTCGGGTCAAGACTCCTCCTACGAGCAGTACTTC,CASSSGQDSSYEQYF
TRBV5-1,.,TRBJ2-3,TGCGCCAGCAGCGAAGGGTCTCAGAATACGCAGTATTTT,CASSEGSQNTQYF